Listed below are T cell receptor beta chains from one sample, sequenced in a study of CD8 T cells in ankylosing spondylitis. TCRdb reprocessed the 5' RACE reads with MiXCR, giving one entry per CDR3 protein. The sample contains about 750,000 distinct CDR3 sequences, around 20% of which appear only once. The sequenced sample was blood, either unsorted or a sorted T cell fraction (not recorded which). Source of these receptors: a male donor with ankylosing spondylitis. CDR3s include the opening cysteine and the closing phenylalanine or tryptophan. Fields, in order: V gene, D gene, J gene, clone size, CDR3 DNA, CDR3 protein. The D gene is left open where the match is weak. The size of a clone is reported for some rows only, either as once, few or many, or as a class for expanded clones.

TRBV15	.	TRBJ2-5	.	TGTGCCACCAGCAGATCACTAGAGATAGAGACCCAGTACTTC	CATSRSLEIETQYF
TRBV3-1	TRBD1	TRBJ1-1	.	TGTGCCAGCAGCCGCACCGGGACAGGGGGCATGGGAGCTTTCTTT	CASSRTGTGGMGAFF
TRBV27	TRBD1	TRBJ2-2	.	TGTGCCAGCAGCCGCGGGACAGGGACGAACACCGGGGAGCTGTTTTTT	CASSRGTGTNTGELFF
TRBV7-9	.	TRBJ2-5	few	TGTGCCAGCAGCATTTGGACTGAAGAGACCCAGTACTTC	CASSIWTEETQYF
TRBV5-6	TRBD1	TRBJ2-3	.	TGTGCCAGCAGCTCAGGACAGGTCAGCACAGATACGCAGTATTTT	CASSSGQVSTDTQYF
TRBV30	TRBD2	TRBJ2-1	few	TGTGCCTGGATTCCGGGCGGAGCGGGGGGTACAGAGCAGTTCTTC	CAWIPGGAGGTEQFF
TRBV9	.	TRBJ2-7	few	TGTGCCAGCAGCGTAGCGGGCCCCTCCTACGAGCAGTACTTC	CASSVAGPSYEQYF
TRBV7-2	.	TRBJ1-1	many	TGTGCCAGCAGCTTAACAGCAACTGAAGCTTTCTTT	CASSLTATEAFF
TRBV2	.	TRBJ2-1	.	TGTGCCAGCGGGGTTAGTTCAGGGGCCGAGAATGAGCAGTTCTTC	CASGVSSGAENEQFF
TRBV12-3/TRBV12-4	.	TRBJ1-5	.	TGTGCCAGCAGTTTAAACGAAAGGGGTCAGCCCCAGCATTTT	CASSLNERGQPQHF
TRBV5-1	TRBD2	TRBJ2-1	.	TGCGCCAGCAGCTTAGCGGGGACGGCGCCTAGAGAGCAGTTCTTC	CASSLAGTAPREQFF
TRBV6-4	TRBD1	TRBJ1-4	.	TGTGCCAGCAGTCGCCCCGGGACAGGGGTTCGCGAAAAACTGTTTTTT	CASSRPGTGVREKLFF
TRBV24-1	TRBD2	TRBJ2-3	.	TGTGCCACCAGTGTAGGCGGGGGGGCCACAGATACGCAGTATTTT	CATSVGGGATDTQYF
TRBV5-1	.	TRBJ1-2	.	TGCGCCAGCAGCTTGAGGGCAGGGCTAGATGGCTACACCTTC	CASSLRAGLDGYTF
TRBV10-3	.	TRBJ2-1	.	TGTGCCATCAGTGACCCCACGGGAGCCCCCATTGAGCAGTTCTTC	CAISDPTGAPIEQFF
TRBV7-2	.	TRBJ2-1	.	TGTGCCAGCAGCGTAACGACCAATGAGCAGTTCTTC	CASSVTTNEQFF
TRBV10-3	TRBD1	TRBJ1-6	many	TGTGCCATCAGTGAGTCGGGACAGGAGAATAATTCACCCCTCCACTTT	CAISESGQENNSPLHF
TRBV12-3/TRBV12-4	TRBD1	TRBJ1-5	few	TGTGCCAGCAGTTCTGGACAGGGAATTTGGCAGCCCCAGCATTTT	CASSSGQGIWQPQHF
TRBV3-1	.	TRBJ2-7	.	TGTGCCAGCAGCCAAGCGGGGGCTCCCTACGAGCAGTACTTC	CASSQAGAPYEQYF
TRBV5-1	.	TRBJ2-5	many	TGCGCCAGCAGCTTCAGCCTCCAAGAGACCCAGTACTTC	CASSFSLQETQYF
TRBV7-2	.	TRBJ2-3	few	TGTGCCAGCAGCCTAAAGTCAGATACGCAGTATTTT	CASSLKSDTQYF
TRBV6-2/TRBV6-3	TRBD2	TRBJ2-1	.	TGTGCCAGCAGTTACTCGGTGATAGCGGGAGGGCCCCCGCAGTTCTTC	CASSYSVIAGGPPQFF
TRBV3-1	.	TRBJ2-7	many	TGTGCCAGCAGCCAGACCAGGGACGAGCAGTACTTC	CASSQTRDEQYF
TRBV27	TRBD1	TRBJ2-7	few	TGTGCCAGCAGTTACACAGGGGGATTGTACGAGCAGTACTTC	CASSYTGGLYEQYF
TRBV29-1	TRBD2	TRBJ2-3	few	TGCAGCGGGACTAGCGGGGGGCCCACAGATACGCAGTATTTT	CSGTSGGPTDTQYF
TRBV12-3/TRBV12-4	TRBD2	TRBJ2-2	.	TGTGCCAGCAGTTTCTTTCCACCTCGGGGGGCCGGGGAGCTGTTTTTT	CASSFFPPRGAGELFF
TRBV28	.	TRBJ1-1	.	TGTGCCAGCAGTTATCCCCGATGGCAGGGGAGGACTGAAGCTTTCTTT	CASSYPRWQGRTEAFF
TRBV12-3/TRBV12-4	TRBD1	TRBJ2-7	few	TGTGCCAGCAGCCACTCCAGGGGGTTTATATACGGGCAGTACTTC	CASSHSRGFIYGQYF
TRBV6-5	.	TRBJ1-1	few	TGTGCCAGCAGTTCCACAGGGAGCGTGAACACTGAAGCTTTCTTT	CASSSTGSVNTEAFF
TRBV25-1	TRBD1	TRBJ2-3	.	TGTGCCAGCAGTGAGGGACAGACCACAGATACGCAGTATTTT	CASSEGQTTDTQYF
TRBV30	TRBD2	TRBJ2-7	few	TGTGCCTGGAGGCGTAGCGGGGGTTCCTACGAGCAGTACTTC	CAWRRSGGSYEQYF
TRBV2	TRBD2	TRBJ2-3	.	TGTGCCAGCAGTGATGGTAGCGGGGAAGATACGCAGTATTTT	CASSDGSGEDTQYF